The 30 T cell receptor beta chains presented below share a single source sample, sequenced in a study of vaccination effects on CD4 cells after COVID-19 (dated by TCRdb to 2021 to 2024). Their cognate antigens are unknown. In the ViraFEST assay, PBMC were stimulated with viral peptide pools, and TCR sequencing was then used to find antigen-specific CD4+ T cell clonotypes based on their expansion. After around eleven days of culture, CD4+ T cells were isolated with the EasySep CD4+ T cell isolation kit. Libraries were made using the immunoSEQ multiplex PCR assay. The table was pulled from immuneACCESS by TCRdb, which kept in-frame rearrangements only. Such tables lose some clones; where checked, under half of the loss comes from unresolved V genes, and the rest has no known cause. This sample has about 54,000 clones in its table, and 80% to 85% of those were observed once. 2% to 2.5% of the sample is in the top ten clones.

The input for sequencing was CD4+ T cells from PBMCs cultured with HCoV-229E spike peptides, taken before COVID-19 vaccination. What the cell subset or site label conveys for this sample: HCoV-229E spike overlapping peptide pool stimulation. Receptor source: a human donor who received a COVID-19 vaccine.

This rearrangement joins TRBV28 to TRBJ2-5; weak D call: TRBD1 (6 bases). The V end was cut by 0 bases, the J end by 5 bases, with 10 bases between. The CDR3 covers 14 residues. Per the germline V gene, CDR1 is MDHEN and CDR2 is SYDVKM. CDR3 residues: CASSLWGARETQYF. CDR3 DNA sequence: TGTGCCAGCAGTTTATGGGGGGCGCGGGAGACCCAGTACTTC.

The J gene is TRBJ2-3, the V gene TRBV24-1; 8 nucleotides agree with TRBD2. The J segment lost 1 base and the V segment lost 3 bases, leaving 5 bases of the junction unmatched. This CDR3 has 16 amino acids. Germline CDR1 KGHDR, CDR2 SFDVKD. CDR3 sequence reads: CATSDIAGRGTDTQYF. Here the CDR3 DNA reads TGTGCCACCAGTGATATAGCGGGGAGGGGCACAGATACGCAGTATTTT.

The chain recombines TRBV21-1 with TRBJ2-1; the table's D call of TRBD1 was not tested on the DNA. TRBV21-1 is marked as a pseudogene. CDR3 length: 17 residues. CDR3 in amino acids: CASSKRERGTQYNEQFF. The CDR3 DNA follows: TGTGCCAGCAGCAAAAGAGAAAGGGGGACACAATACAATGAGCAGTTCTTC.

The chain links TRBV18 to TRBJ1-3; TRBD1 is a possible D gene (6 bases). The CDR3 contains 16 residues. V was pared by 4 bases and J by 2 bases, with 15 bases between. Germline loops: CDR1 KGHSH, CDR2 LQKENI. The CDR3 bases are TGTGCCAGCTCACACGGACGGCAGGGGACTGGAAACACCATATATTTT. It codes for CASSHGRQGTGNTIYF.

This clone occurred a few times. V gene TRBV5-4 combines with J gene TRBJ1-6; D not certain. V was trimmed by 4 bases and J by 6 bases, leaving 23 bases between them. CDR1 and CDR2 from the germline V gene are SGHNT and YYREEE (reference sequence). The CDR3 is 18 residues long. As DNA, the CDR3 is TGTGCCAGCAGCGATACGACGAAGGGAGTTTTGGGTAATTCACCCCTCCACTTT. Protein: CASSDTTKGVLGNSPLHF.

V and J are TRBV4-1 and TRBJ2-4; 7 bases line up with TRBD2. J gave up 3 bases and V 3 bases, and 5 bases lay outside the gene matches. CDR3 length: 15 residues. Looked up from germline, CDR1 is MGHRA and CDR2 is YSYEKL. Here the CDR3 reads CASSQTGTNKNIQYF. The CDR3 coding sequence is TGCGCCAGCAGCCAGACCGGGACTAACAAAAACATTCAGTACTTC.

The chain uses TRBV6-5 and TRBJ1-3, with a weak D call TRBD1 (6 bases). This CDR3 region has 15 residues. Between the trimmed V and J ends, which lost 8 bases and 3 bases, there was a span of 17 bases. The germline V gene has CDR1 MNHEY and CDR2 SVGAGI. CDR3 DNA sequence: TGTGCCAGCCGGCGAGCCAACAGGGTTGGAAACACCATATATTTT. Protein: CASRRANRVGNTIYF.

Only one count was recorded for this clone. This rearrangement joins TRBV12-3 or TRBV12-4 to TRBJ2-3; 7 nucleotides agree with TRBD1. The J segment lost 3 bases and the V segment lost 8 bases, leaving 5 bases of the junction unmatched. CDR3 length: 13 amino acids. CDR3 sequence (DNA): TGTGCCAGCCAACAGGGGTGGACAGATACGCAGTATTTT. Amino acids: CASQQGWTDTQYF.

CDR3 in DNA: TGTGCCACCAGCAGAGATCGTCAAAGCTCCTACAATGAGCAGTTCTTC. Its protein is CATSRDRQSSYNEQFF. The chain has TRBV15 and TRBJ2-1, with D unclear. The ends were cut back, 0 bases at V and 0 bases at J, with 9 bases in the middle. CDR1 LNHNV and CDR2 YYDKDF come from the germline V gene (reference sequence). The CDR3 loop spans 16 amino acids.

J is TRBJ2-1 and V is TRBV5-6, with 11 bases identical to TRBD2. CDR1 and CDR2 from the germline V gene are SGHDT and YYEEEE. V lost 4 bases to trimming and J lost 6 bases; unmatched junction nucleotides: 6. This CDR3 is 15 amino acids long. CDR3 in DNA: TGTGCCAGCAGCGATAGCGGGGGGGCCGGCAATGAGCAGTTCTTC. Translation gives CASSDSGGAGNEQFF.

The CDR3 DNA reads TGTGCCAGCAGCTTGTCCGTCTCTGGAAACACCATATATTTT. Translating gives CASSLSVSGNTIYF. This chain connects TRBV11-2 to TRBJ1-3, with D unclear. With 3 bases removed from V and 0 bases from J, the gap between germline ends came to 6 bases. Germline assignment: CDR1 SGHAT and CDR2 FQNNGV. The CDR3 runs 14 residues.

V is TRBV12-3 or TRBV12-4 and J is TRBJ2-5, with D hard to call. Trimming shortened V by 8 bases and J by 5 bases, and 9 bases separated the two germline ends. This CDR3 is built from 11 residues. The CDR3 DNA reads TGTGCCAGCCGTTCTTTCGAGACCCAGTACTTC. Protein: CASRSFETQYF.

CDR3 sequence reads: CASSFRQGGTGELFF. CDR3 nucleotide sequence: TGTGCCAGCAGTTTTAGGCAGGGGGGCACCGGGGAGCTGTTTTTT. The gene calls are TRBV27 and TRBJ2-2; TRBD1 might be the D (7 bases). This CDR3 has 15 residues. V lost 3 bases, J lost 4 bases, and 12 bases lay in between. Germline V gene sequence: CDR1 MNHEY, CDR2 SMNVEV (reference sequence).

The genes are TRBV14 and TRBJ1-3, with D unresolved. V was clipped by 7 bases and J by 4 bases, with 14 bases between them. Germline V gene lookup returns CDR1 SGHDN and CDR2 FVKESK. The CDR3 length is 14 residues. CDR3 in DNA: TGTGCCAGCATCCCCAGGCAAGAAGGAAACACCATATATTTT. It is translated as CASIPRQEGNTIYF.

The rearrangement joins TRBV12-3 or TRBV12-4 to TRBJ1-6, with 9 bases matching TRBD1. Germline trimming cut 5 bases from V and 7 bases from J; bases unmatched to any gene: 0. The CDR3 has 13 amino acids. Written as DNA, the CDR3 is TGTGCCAGCAGTGGACAGGGGAATTCACCCCTCCACTTT. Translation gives CASSGQGNSPLHF.

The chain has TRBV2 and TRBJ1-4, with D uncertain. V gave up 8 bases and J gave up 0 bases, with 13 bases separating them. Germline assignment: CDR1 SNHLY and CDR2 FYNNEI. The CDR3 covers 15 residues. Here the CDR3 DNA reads TGTGCCAGCTCCTGGCGCACGCCAACTAATGAAAAACTGTTTTTT. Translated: CASSWRTPTNEKLFF.

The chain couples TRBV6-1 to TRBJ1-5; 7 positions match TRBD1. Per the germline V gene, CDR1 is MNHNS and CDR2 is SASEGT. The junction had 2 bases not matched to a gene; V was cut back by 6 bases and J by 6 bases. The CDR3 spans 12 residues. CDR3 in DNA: TGTGCCAGCAGGCAGGGGGTTCAGCCCCAGCATTTT. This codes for CASRQGVQPQHF.

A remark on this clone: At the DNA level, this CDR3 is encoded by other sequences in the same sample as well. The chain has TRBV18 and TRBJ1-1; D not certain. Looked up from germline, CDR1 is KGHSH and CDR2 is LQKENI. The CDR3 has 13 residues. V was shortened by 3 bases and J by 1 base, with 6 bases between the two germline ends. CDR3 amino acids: CASSPTGNTEAFF. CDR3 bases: TGTGCCAGCTCACCGACCGGGAACACTGAAGCTTTCTTT.

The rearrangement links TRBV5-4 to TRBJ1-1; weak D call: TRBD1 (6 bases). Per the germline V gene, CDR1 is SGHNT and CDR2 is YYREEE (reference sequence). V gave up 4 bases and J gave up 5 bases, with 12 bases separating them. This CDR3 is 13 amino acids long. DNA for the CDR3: TGTGCCAGCAGCCCCATGGGGGCGACTGAAGCTTTCTTT. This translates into CASSPMGATEAFF.

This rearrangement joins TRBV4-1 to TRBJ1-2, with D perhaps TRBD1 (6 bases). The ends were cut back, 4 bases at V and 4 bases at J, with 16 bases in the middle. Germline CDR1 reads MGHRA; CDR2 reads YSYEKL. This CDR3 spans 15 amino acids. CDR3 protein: CASSLNRDRSYGYTF. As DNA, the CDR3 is TGCGCCAGCAGCCTAAACCGTGACAGGAGCTATGGCTACACCTTC.

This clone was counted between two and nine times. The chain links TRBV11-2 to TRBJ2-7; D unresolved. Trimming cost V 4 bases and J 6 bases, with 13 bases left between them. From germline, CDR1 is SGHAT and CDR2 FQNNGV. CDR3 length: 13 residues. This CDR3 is CASSSLRVGEQYV. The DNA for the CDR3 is TGTGCCAGCAGCTCCCTCCGGGTCGGCGAGCAGTACGTC.

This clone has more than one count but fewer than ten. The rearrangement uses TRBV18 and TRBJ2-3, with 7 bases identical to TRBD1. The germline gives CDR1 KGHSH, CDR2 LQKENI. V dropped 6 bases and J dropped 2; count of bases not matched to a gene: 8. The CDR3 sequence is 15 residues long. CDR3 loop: CASSSDRAFTDTQYF. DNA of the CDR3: TGTGCCAGCTCCTCCGACAGGGCGTTCACAGATACGCAGTATTTT.

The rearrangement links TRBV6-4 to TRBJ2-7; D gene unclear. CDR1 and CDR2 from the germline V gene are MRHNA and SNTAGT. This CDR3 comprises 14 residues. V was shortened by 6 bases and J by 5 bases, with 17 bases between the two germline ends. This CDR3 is CASRSSSLPNEQYV. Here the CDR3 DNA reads TGTGCCAGCAGATCATCTTCTTTGCCCAACGAGCAGTACGTC.

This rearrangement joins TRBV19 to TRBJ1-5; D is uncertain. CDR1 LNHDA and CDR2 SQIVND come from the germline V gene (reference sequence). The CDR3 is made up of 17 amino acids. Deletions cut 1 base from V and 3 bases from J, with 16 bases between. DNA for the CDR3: TGTGCCAGTAGTATAGCCTCCCCCGGGAGGCCCAATCAGCCCCAGCATTTT. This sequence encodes CASSIASPGRPNQPQHF.

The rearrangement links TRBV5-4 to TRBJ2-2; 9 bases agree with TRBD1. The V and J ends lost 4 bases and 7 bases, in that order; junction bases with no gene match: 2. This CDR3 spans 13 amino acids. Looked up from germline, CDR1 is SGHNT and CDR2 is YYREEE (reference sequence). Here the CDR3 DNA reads TGTGCCAGCAGCCGGACAGGGGTCGGGGAGCTGTTTTTT. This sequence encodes CASSRTGVGELFF.

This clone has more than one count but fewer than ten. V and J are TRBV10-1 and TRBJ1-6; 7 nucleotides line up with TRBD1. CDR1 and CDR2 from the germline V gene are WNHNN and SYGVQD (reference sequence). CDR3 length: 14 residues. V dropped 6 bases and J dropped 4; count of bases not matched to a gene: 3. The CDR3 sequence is CASSPGGYNSPLHF. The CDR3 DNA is TGCGCCAGCAGCCCAGGGGGATATAATTCACCCCTCCACTTT.

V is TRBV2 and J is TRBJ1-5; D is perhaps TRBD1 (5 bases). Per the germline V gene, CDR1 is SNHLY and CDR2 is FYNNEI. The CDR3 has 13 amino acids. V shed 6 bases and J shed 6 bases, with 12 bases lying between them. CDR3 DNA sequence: TGTGCCAGCAGGCCGGGGGGAGGTCAGCCCCAGCATTTT. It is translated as CASRPGGGQPQHF.

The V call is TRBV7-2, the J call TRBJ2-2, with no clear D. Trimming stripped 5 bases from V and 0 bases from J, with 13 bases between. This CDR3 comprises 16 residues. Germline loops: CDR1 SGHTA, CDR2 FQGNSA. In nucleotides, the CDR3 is TGTGCCAGCAGCCTCATGGACCCAACGAACACCGGGGAGCTGTTTTTT. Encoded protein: CASSLMDPTNTGELFF.

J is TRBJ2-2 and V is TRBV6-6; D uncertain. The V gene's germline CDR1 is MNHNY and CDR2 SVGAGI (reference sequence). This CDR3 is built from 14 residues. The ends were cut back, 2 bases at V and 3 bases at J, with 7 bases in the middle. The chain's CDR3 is CASSYGGDTGELFF. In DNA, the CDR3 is TGTGCCAGCAGTTACGGTGGGGACACCGGGGAGCTGTTTTTT.

The CDR3 protein is CASSPSSVSDTQYF. The CDR3 DNA reads as TGTGCCAGCAGCCCCAGCTCGGTTTCAGATACGCAGTATTTT. The chain couples TRBV14 to TRBJ2-3; no definite D call. V was clipped by 4 bases and J by 4 bases, with 12 bases between them. The germline V gene has CDR1 SGHDN and CDR2 FVKESK. The CDR3 spans 14 residues.